These 10 T cell receptor beta chains came from one sample sequenced in a study of tumor-infiltrating lymphocytes in primary liver carcinoma. Unsorted whole blood supplied the RNA, and germline DNA was extracted too. A constant-region primer served to make TCR beta cDNA from about 490 ng total RNA. It was through three nested multiplex PCR rounds of slightly modified ARM-PCR that TCR beta libraries arose. TRBV1-TRBV30 forward primers paired with a C-beta reverse primer were used in the first two PCR rounds, which ran approximately 10 cycles each. TCRdb independently ran MiXCR on the multiplex PCR reads; one entry per CDR3 protein. The sample yields fewer than 350,000 distinct CDR3 sequences, 55% to 65% seen once. The sequenced material came from peripheral blood. These TCRs come from a man in his forties with primary liver carcinoma and hepatitis B virus infection.

The chain combines TRBV4-3 with TRBJ2-2, with 11 bases lining up with TRBD2. The CDR3 totals 16 residues. CDR1 LGHNA and CDR2 YSLEER come from the germline V gene. V gave up 4 bases and J gave up 2 bases; unmatched junction bases: 3. The CDR3 nucleotides are TGCGCCAGCAGCCTCCTAGCGGGAGGTAACACCGGGGAGCTGTTTTTT. Its protein is CASSLLAGGNTGELFF.

This clonotype was seen only once. The chain recombines TRBV11-2 with TRBJ2-7, with D possibly matching TRBD2 (6 bases). The CDR3 loop spans 13 amino acids. Germline CDR1 and CDR2: SGHAT and FQNNGV. This CDR3 is CTSSFGQLYEQYF. CDR3 DNA sequence: TGTACTAGCAGCTTTGGCCAGCTCTACGAGCAGTACTTC.

In this sample, this clonotype turned up many times. V usage is TRBV6-5 and J usage is TRBJ2-7, with 13 bases matching TRBD2. The CDR3 consists of 16 residues. The V segment lost 6 bases and the J segment 6 bases; nucleotides outside the gene matches: 11. The V gene's germline CDR1 is MNHEY and CDR2 SVGAGI. CDR3 in amino acids: CASRPSGLAGVSEQYF. CDR3 DNA: TGTGCCAGCAGGCCTTCCGGACTAGCGGGAGTCAGCGAGCAGTACTTC.

As for this clonotype: At one of its ends the junction is not consistent with the germline gene, which may arise from a read error. V and J are TRBV11-2 and TRBJ2-5, with TRBD2 as a possible D gene (5 bases). The CDR3 has 14 residues. CDR1 and CDR2 (germline): SGHAT, FQNNGV. As DNA, the CDR3 is TGTGCCAGCAGCCAGCTACGAGCGGCGGAGAGCCAGTACTTC. It is translated as CASSQLRAAESQYF. Full variable domain (outside the CDR3, taken from reference TRBV11-2 and TRBJ2-5): EAGVAQSPRYKIIEKRQSVAFWCNPISGHATLYWYQQILGQGPKLLIQFQNNGVVDDSQLPKDRFSAERLKGVDSTLKIQPAKLEDSAVYLCASSQLRAAESQYFGPGTRLLVL.

Concerning this clonotype itself: The junction does not match germline at one end; this may be a read error. The V call is TRBV11-2, the J call TRBJ2-1, with TRBD2 identical over 11 bases. Germline values: CDR1 SGHAT, CDR2 FQNNGV. This CDR3 is built from 16 residues. CDR3 bases: TGTGCCTGCAGCTTAATGCCCGGGACTAGCGGAAATGAGCAGTTCTTC. As protein: CACSLMPGTSGNEQFF.

This clonotype was found a few times. This chain connects TRBV7-8 to TRBJ1-1; D not resolved. Deletions cut 9 bases from V and 1 base from J, with 6 bases between. The CDR3 totals 11 residues. The germline V gene has CDR1 SGHVS and CDR2 FQNEAQ. CDR3 coding DNA: TGTGCCAGTCAACAGAACACTGAAGCTTTCTTT. Residues: CASQQNTEAFF.

For the CDR3, the DNA is TGTGCCAGCAGCTCGGGAGACCGATCGGGTACGCAGTATTTT. Amino acid sequence: CASSSGDRSGTQYF. The chain carries TRBV6-2 or TRBV6-3 and TRBJ2-3; a possible D gene is TRBD2 (6 bases). The germline V gene encodes CDR1 MNHEY and CDR2 SVGEGT. V lost 6 bases, J lost 8 bases, and 18 bases lay in between. The CDR3 consists of 14 residues.

The V and J genes are TRBV20-1 and TRBJ2-1; no firm D call. Trimming left V 6 bases short and J 7 bases short, with 16 bases between. Germline-derived CDR1 and CDR2 are DFQATT and SNEGSKA (reference sequence). The CDR3 contains 13 residues. In DNA, the CDR3 is TGCAGTGCCCTCGACTGGTCTTCTAATGAGCAGTTCTTC. It specifies CSALDWSSNEQFF.

Of note for this clonotype: A much larger clone differs by one base, so this may be a read error. CDR3 amino acids: CARSLAGTGQETQYF. The CDR3 nucleotides are TGTGCCAGGAGTTTAGCGGGGACAGGGCAAGAGACCCAGTACTTC. J is TRBJ2-5 and V is TRBV12-3 or TRBV12-4; possibly TRBD1 for D (9 bases). The CDR3 runs 15 residues.

The CDR3 region has the DNA TGTGCCAGCAGCACCCCTCCCGGCTACGAGCAGTACTTC. This sequence encodes CASSTPPGYEQYF. The chain combines TRBV12-3 or TRBV12-4 with TRBJ2-7; D is unresolved. CDR3 length equals 13 residues. V was pared by 6 bases and J by 3 bases, with 12 bases between.